The T cell receptor (beta chain) described here comes from a study of cytomegalovirus exposure and HLA in healthy donors. Study findings and constraints: Trimming of TCR beta V- and J-genes showed a link, identified in a later analysis, to a missense DCLRE1C variant. Several V segments, TRBV6-2 and TRBV6-3 among them, could not be told apart and were dropped. Later analysis identified some 16,000 TCR beta sequences associated with HLA alleles, using a false discovery rate threshold of 0.05.

PCR primers comprised 60 Vbeta and 13 Jbeta primers. Sequencing was performed with immunoSEQ multiplex PCR; in TCRdb, only in-frame clones are kept and a portion is missing. There are tens of thousands of clones in the sample; just under 80% occur only once, and about 6.8% lies in the top ten. V dropped 2 bases and J dropped 4 bases, with 13 bases sitting between them. The CDR3 runs to 14 residues. Germline CDR1 reads SGHRS; CDR2 reads YFSETQ. To note about this clone: No antigen is known for it.

This chain uses TRBV5-1 with TRBJ2-7; D may be TRBD1 (5 bases). The sequenced sample consisted of PBMCs. The sequence derives from a man under 40 in good health and CMV-seronegative. The CDR3 sequence is CASSLGAARYEQYF. CDR3 DNA: TGCGCCAGCAGCTTAGGGGCAGCTAGGTACGAGCAGTACTTC. Drawing the rest from reference TRBV5-1 and TRBJ2-7, the complete variable domain is KAGVTQTPRYLIKTRGQQVTLSCSPISGHRSVSWYQQTPGQGLQFLFEYFSETQRNKGNFPGRFSGRQFSNSRSEMNVSTLELGDSALYLCASSLGAARYEQYFGPGTRLTVT.